This section outlines one T cell receptor beta chain sequence together with its context. These data are taken from a study of cytomegalovirus exposure and HLA in healthy donors. Study overall: Of the donors genotyped, about 410 in all, over 80% fell in the Caucasian-associated ancestry cluster.

PCR amplification relied on 60 Vbeta primers (plus 13 Jbeta primers). Using immunoSEQ multiplex PCR, the repertoire was profiled, and TCRdb retains in-frame clones only, with some absent. The profile covers roughly 150,000 clones, with 80% appearing a single time and about 2.2% taken by the ten largest. Deletions cut 6 bases from V and 4 bases from J, with 12 bases between. Germline V gene lookup returns CDR1 SNHLY and CDR2 FYNNEI. CDR3 size: 13 residues. Input material: PBMCs. The receptor was isolated from a man aged 25 to 45 in good health and CMV-seronegative. The rearrangement uses TRBV2 and TRBJ1-2, with D possibly matching TRBD1 (6 bases). The CDR3 nucleotides are TGTGCCAGCAGGGACAGCCCAGGCTATGGCTACACCTTC. It translates to CASRDSPGYGYTF.